This entry lists 3 T cell receptor beta chains sequenced from one sample in a study of blood T cell repertoires in COVID-19. Repertoires were generated with immunoSEQ multiplex PCR, while TCRdb's copy carries only in-frame clones and drops some. The sample contains about 350,000 clones, around nine tenths of which appear only once. The sequencing sample was made of peripheral blood. The receptors originated from a woman in her seventies with COVID-19, enrolled during active disease.

This clone was seen a few times. The chain joins TRBV29-1 to TRBJ1-2, with 9 nucleotides matching TRBD1. This CDR3 region has 14 residues. CDR1 and CDR2 (germline): SQVTM, ANQGSEA. V lost 7 bases to trimming and J lost 1 base; unmatched junction nucleotides: 7. CDR3 sequence (DNA): TGCAGCGCTCCGGGACAGGGTTTTAACTATGGCTACACCTTC. It translates to CSAPGQGFNYGYTF.

This clone appeared a single time. The rearrangement uses TRBV20-1 and TRBJ1-2, with 7 nucleotides matching TRBD1. Per germline, CDR1 DFQATT and CDR2 SNEGSKA (reference sequence). V dropped 3 bases and J dropped 5; count of bases not matched to a gene: 3. The length of the CDR3 is 12 residues. CDR3 nucleotides: TGCAGTGCTAGTGAACAGGGGTATGGCTACACCTTC. As protein: CSASEQGYGYTF.

The V and J genes are TRBV6-2 or TRBV6-3 and TRBJ1-5, with 7 bases that match TRBD1. V shed 0 bases and J 4 bases; nucleotides not matched to a gene: 3. CDR1 is MNHEY, CDR2 SVGEGT, per germline. The CDR3 is 15 residues long. The CDR3 loop reads CASSYSTGLNQPQHF. CDR3 sequence (DNA): TGTGCCAGCAGTTACTCGACAGGGCTGAATCAGCCCCAGCATTTT.